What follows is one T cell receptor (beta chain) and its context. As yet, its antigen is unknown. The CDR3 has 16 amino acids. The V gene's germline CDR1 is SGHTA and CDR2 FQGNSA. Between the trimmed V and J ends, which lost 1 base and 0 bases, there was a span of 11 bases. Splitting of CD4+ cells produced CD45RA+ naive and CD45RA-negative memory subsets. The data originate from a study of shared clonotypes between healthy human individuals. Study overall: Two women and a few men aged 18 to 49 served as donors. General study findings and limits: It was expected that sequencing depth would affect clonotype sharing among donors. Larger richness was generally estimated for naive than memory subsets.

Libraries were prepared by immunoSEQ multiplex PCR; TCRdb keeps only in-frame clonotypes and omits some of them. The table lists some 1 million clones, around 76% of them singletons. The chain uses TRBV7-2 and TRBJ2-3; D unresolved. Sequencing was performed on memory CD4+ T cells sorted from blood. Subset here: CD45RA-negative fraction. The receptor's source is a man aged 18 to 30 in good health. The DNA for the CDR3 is TGTGCCAGCAGCTTAGGGATCCAAGCTAGCACAGATACGCAGTATTTT. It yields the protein CASSLGIQASTDTQYF.